The 23 T cell receptor beta chains listed next were all sequenced from one sample in a study of T cell changes during pregnancy in multiple sclerosis. Clones were sequenced by immunoSEQ multiplex PCR, and TCRdb holds only the in-frame ones, with some missing. Of about 36,000 clones listed, about 90% are singletons. The sample in question was CD4+ T cells from peripheral blood mononuclear cells, obtained after pregnancy. The receptors here all came from a female donor with multiple sclerosis, enrolled in a pregnancy study.

This clone was found a few times. This chain uses TRBV4-3 with TRBJ2-7; possible D gene TRBD2, 6 bases. CDR1 is LGHNA and CDR2 is YSLEER in the germline V gene. This CDR3 contains 13 residues. V dropped 0 bases and J dropped 3 bases, with 6 bases sitting between them. CDR3 loop: CASSQDSGYEQYF. The CDR3 coding sequence is TGCGCCAGCAGCCAAGATAGCGGCTACGAGCAGTACTTC.

This chain uses TRBV28 with TRBJ2-7, with TRBD2 matching over 7 bases. Germline CDR1 MDHEN, CDR2 SYDVKM. There are 13 residues in the CDR3. The V and J ends lost 7 bases and 2 bases, in that order; junction bases with no gene match: 5. CDR3 region: CASKPAGTYEQYF. DNA for the CDR3: TGTGCCAGCAAACCAGCGGGGACCTACGAGCAGTACTTC.

This chain links TRBV4-2 with TRBJ2-2; D not certain. V dropped 5 bases and J dropped 7 bases, with 8 bases sitting between them. The CDR3 sequence is 12 residues long. Germline loops: CDR1 LGHNA, CDR2 YNFKEQ. The chain's CDR3 is CASSNPNGELFF. DNA for the CDR3: TGTGCCAGCAGCAACCCTAACGGGGAGCTGTTTTTT.

In its sample, this clone was seen once. The V gene is TRBV7-6, the J gene TRBJ1-5; D uncertain. This CDR3 spans 13 amino acids. V was trimmed by 2 bases and J by 7 bases, leaving 9 bases between them. The germline V gene encodes CDR1 SGHVS and CDR2 FNYEAQ. This CDR3 reads CASSLNEGQPQHF. The CDR3 nucleotides are TGTGCCAGCAGCTTAAACGAGGGACAGCCCCAGCATTTT.

V usage is TRBV7-2 and J usage is TRBJ1-2; 8 nucleotides line up with TRBD1. This CDR3 region has 14 residues. V shed 4 bases and J 8 bases; nucleotides not matched to a gene: 9. The germline V gene encodes CDR1 SGHTA and CDR2 FQGNSA. The CDR3 is CASSSRDRRGGYTF. CDR3 DNA sequence: TGTGCCAGCAGCTCCCGGGACAGGCGAGGGGGCTACACCTTC.

The chain links TRBV11-3 to TRBJ2-2, with D unclear. The CDR3 sequence is 13 residues long. Between the trimmed V and J ends, which lost 3 bases and 7 bases, there was a span of 9 bases. Germline V CDR1 and CDR2: SGHNT, YENEEA. The CDR3 region has the DNA TGTGCCAGCAGCTTGTGGAGCGACGGGGAGCTGTTTTTT. Protein product: CASSLWSDGELFF.

The rearrangement links TRBV28 to TRBJ2-6; D gene unclear. The V gene lost 7 bases and the J gene lost 2 bases, with 12 bases spanning the gap. CDR3 length: 15 residues. CDR1 MDHEN and CDR2 SYDVKM come from the germline V gene. The CDR3 region has the DNA TGTGCCAGCAAAGAGGCGAAAACTGGGGCCAACGTCCTGACTTTC. As protein: CASKEAKTGANVLTF.

The J gene is TRBJ2-5, the V gene TRBV5-1, with TRBD1 matching 8 bases. With V trimmed by 4 bases and J by 4 bases, 3 bases remained unmatched. The CDR3 totals 13 residues. Germline V gene sequence: CDR1 SGHRS, CDR2 YFSETQ. The CDR3 DNA sequence: TGCGCCAGCAGCACCGACAGGGGAGAGACCCAGTACTTC. Protein product: CASSTDRGETQYF. The full variable domain, rest sourced from reference TRBV5-1 and TRBJ2-5, is KAGVTQTPRYLIKTRGQQVTLSCSPISGHRSVSWYQQTPGQGLQFLFEYFSETQRNKGNFPGRFSGRQFSNSRSEMNVSTLELGDSALYLCASSTDRGETQYFGPGTRLLVL.

The chain combines TRBV7-9 with TRBJ1-4; possibly TRBD1 for D (5 bases). Trimming took off 5 bases at V and 0 bases at J, with 10 bases between the two ends. This CDR3 has 15 amino acids. The germline V gene encodes CDR1 SEHNR and CDR2 FQNEAQ (reference sequence). The DNA of the CDR3 is TGTGCCAGCAGCCTAGTGACAGCAACTAATGAAAAACTGTTTTTT. Encoded protein: CASSLVTATNEKLFF.

V gene TRBV7-9 combines with J gene TRBJ1-5; TRBD1 matches 7 bases. Germline loops: CDR1 SEHNR, CDR2 FQNEAQ (reference sequence). This CDR3 is 13 amino acids long. The V gene end was trimmed by 5 bases and the J gene end by 5 bases; junction bases not matched to a gene: 3. The CDR3 is CASSLGGDQPQHF. The CDR3 DNA follows: TGTGCCAGCAGCCTAGGGGGCGATCAGCCCCAGCATTTT.

The rearrangement joins TRBV5-5 to TRBJ1-6; TRBD1 agrees at 9 bases. The CDR3 contains 20 residues. V gave up 0 bases and J gave up 0 bases; unmatched junction bases: 10. CDR1 is SGHKS, CDR2 YYEKEE, per germline (reference sequence). The CDR3, as DNA: TGTGCCAGCAGCTTGGCTCCGGGACAGGGTGCTGGCTCCTATAATTCACCCCTCCACTTT. Amino acids: CASSLAPGQGAGSYNSPLHF.

This rearrangement joins TRBV5-5 to TRBJ2-1; TRBD1 agrees at 7 bases. J was trimmed by 7 bases and V by 0 bases; bases with no gene match: 7. Germline V gene data show CDR1 as SGHKS and CDR2 as YYEKEE (reference sequence). The CDR3 runs to 15 residues. CDR3 region: CASSLEVGQKNEQFF. In nucleotides, the CDR3 is TGTGCCAGCAGCTTGGAGGTGGGACAGAAGAATGAGCAGTTCTTC.

This chain joins TRBV6-6 and TRBJ2-3, with D maybe TRBD1 (5 bases). Trimming cost V 6 bases and J 1 base, with 14 bases left between them. The CDR3 covers 15 residues. CDR1 MNHNY and CDR2 SVGAGI come from the germline V gene (reference sequence). CDR3 in amino acids: CASSFGSQGTDTQYF. Here the CDR3 DNA reads TGTGCCAGCAGCTTCGGATCACAGGGCACAGATACGCAGTATTTT.

The chain is built from TRBV30 and TRBJ2-1; possibly TRBD2 for D (5 bases). The germline V gene encodes CDR1 GTSNPN and CDR2 SVGIG (reference sequence). CDR3 size: 13 residues. V shed 3 bases and J shed 9 bases, with 15 bases lying between them. The CDR3 nucleotides are TGTGCCTGGAGCGCCGGACTCAGAGGTGAGCAGTTCTTC. This gives the protein CAWSAGLRGEQFF.

The rearrangement uses TRBV2 and TRBJ2-3; D gene uncertain. The V gene lost 5 bases and the J gene lost 3 bases, with 12 bases spanning the gap. Germline V gene data show CDR1 as SNHLY and CDR2 as FYNNEI. The CDR3 sequence is 14 residues long. CDR3 in amino acids: CASSQVTRTDTQYF. The CDR3 nucleotides read TGTGCCAGCAGTCAAGTAACCCGGACAGATACGCAGTATTTT.

This sequence joins TRBV4-2 and TRBJ1-2; the D gene is possibly TRBD1 (5 bases). The V end lost 0 bases, the J end lost 2 bases, and 16 bases lay between the germline ends. Per germline, CDR1 LGHNA and CDR2 YNFKEQ. This CDR3 has 17 amino acids. The CDR3 is CASSQDLSREGNYGYTF. DNA of the CDR3: TGTGCCAGCAGCCAAGATCTAAGTAGGGAGGGGAACTATGGCTACACCTTC.

V usage is TRBV7-3 and J usage is TRBJ2-1; D remains ambiguous. The CDR3 has 16 residues. The V gene lost 5 bases and the J gene lost 9 bases, with 23 bases spanning the gap. CDR1 SGHTA and CDR2 FQGTGA come from the germline V gene. The CDR3 here is CASSPSTRGGYGEQFF. DNA for the CDR3: TGTGCCAGCAGCCCGTCGACTCGCGGTGGGTATGGTGAGCAGTTCTTC. The whole variable domain, remainder taken from reference TRBV7-3 and TRBJ2-1, is GAGVSQTPSNKVTEKGKYVELRCDPISGHTALYWYRQSLGQGPEFLIYFQGTGAADDSGLPNDRFFAVRPEGSVSTLKIQRTERGDSAVYLCASSPSTRGGYGEQFFGPGTRLTVL.

This chain connects TRBV5-1 to TRBJ2-5; D is perhaps TRBD2 (5 bases). The CDR3 loop spans 11 amino acids. Germline loops: CDR1 SGHRS, CDR2 YFSETQ. Trimming shortened V by 3 bases and J by 5 bases, and 5 bases separated the two germline ends. CDR3 region: CASSSGETQYF. CDR3 nucleotides: TGCGCCAGCAGCTCGGGGGAGACCCAGTACTTC.

The chain is built from TRBV7-3 and TRBJ2-3; D is perhaps TRBD1 (5 bases). The CDR3 consists of 14 residues. The V end lost 0 bases, the J end lost 2 bases, and 6 bases lay between the germline ends. Per germline, CDR1 SGHTA and CDR2 FQGTGA. The CDR3 reads CASSLTGDTDTQYF. CDR3 in DNA: TGTGCCAGCAGCTTAACAGGGGACACAGATACGCAGTATTTT.

The chain couples TRBV10-3 to TRBJ1-2; the D gene is possibly TRBD1 (5 bases). Germline CDR1 and CDR2: ENHRY and SYGVKD. The CDR3 runs to 14 residues. Trimming shortened V by 4 bases and J by 6 bases, and 15 bases separated the two germline ends. The CDR3 region has the DNA TGTGCCATCAGTGTGAGAAGGGGTGGGGATGGCTACACCTTC. It specifies CAISVRRGGDGYTF.

CDR3 coding DNA: TGTGCCAGCAGCTCAGGACTAGCGGGAGGGTACACCGGGGAGCTGTTTTTT. Translating it yields CASSSGLAGGYTGELFF. The chain uses TRBV7-3 and TRBJ2-2, with 15 bases fitting TRBD2. CDR1 SGHTA and CDR2 FQGTGA come from the germline V gene. The CDR3 is 17 residues long. Trimming at V came to 4 bases and at J to 3 bases, leaving 3 bases not matched to a gene.

The rearrangement links TRBV4-1 to TRBJ2-1; 7 positions match TRBD1. The V gene end was trimmed by 4 bases and the J gene end by 1 base; junction bases not matched to a gene: 10. CDR1 and CDR2 from the germline V gene are MGHRA and YSYEKL. The CDR3 extends over 17 amino acids. The CDR3 sequence is CASSPQRGGRSYNEQFF. CDR3 coding DNA: TGCGCCAGCAGCCCCCAGAGAGGGGGCCGGTCCTACAATGAGCAGTTCTTC.

The V gene is TRBV6-1, the J gene TRBJ1-5, with D possibly matching TRBD1 (5 bases). This CDR3 comprises 13 residues. Looked up from germline, CDR1 is MNHNS and CDR2 is SASEGT. Trimming cost V 8 bases and J 3 bases, with 11 bases left between them. CDR3 sequence reads: CASRVRDNQPQHF. As DNA, the CDR3 is TGTGCCAGCCGAGTCAGGGACAATCAGCCCCAGCATTTT.